This T cell receptor beta chain was identified in a study of OX40 agonist ivuxolimab in advanced cancers. Regarding the study in general: The costimulatory receptor OX40 (CD134) was targeted by ivuxolimab, a fully human IgG2 agonistic monoclonal antibody. Patients were allowed to have had prior anti-PD-1, anti-PD-L1 or anti-CTLA-4 therapy, and approximately 40% of the dose-escalation patients had previously received checkpoint inhibitors. A male proportion of 82.7% and a mean age of approximately 58 years, ranging from 23 to 79, were recorded for the dose-escalation cohort. The point of sequencing TCRbeta in the periphery was to test whether ivuxolimab changed TCR sequence diversity and drove clonal T-cell expansion. Three dose-escalation patients achieved partial responses, one with hepatocellular carcinoma and two with cutaneous melanoma. The paper describes the monotherapy dose-escalation part (N = 52 patients) of the phase I trial of ivuxolimab. Intravenous ivuxolimab was administered to patients every 2 weeks at six dose levels: 0.01, 0.1, 0.3, 1.5, 3 and 10 mg/kg. Of the approximately 50 dose-escalation patients, hepatocellular carcinoma was present in about 19, melanoma in roughly 15, renal cell carcinoma in 9 and head and neck cancer in 9. Overall study results and their limits: Low levels of normalized T-cell clonal expansion were also seen in some patients who did not respond. At doses of 0.1 to 3.0 mg/kg, clonal expansion of both CD4+ and CD8+ blood T cells was observed from baseline to week 6. Which antigens the clonally expanded peripheral T cells were specific for was not determined. On average, CD8+ T cells showed more expanded clones than CD4+ T cells after ivuxolimab. Partial responders in the 0.1-3.0 mg/kg groups had among the lowest normalized peripheral clonal expansion, especially among CD8+ T cells.

Genomic DNA was isolated from the sorted cells so that the TCRbeta CDR3 region could be sequenced. TCRbeta CDR3 regions were sequenced using the immunoSEQ Assay. TCRdb obtained this table from immuneACCESS and retained in-frame rearrangements with V and J assigned. These tables miss some clones; where compared with another copy, unresolved V genes account for less than half of the shortfall, and the remainder is unexplained. This sample has 95,000 to 150,000 clones in its table, and roughly nine tenths of those were observed once. The ten largest make up under 0.7% of the sample. As encoded in the germline V gene, CDR1 is SGHVS while CDR2 is FQNEAQ. V loses 5 bases of germline sequence and J loses 2 bases, and the interval between the two ends is 14 bases. The CDR3 goes from the cysteine to the phenylalanine over 15 residues. Only the CDR3 region is kept as DNA, spanning 45 bases read in frame from base 1.

Remarks on this clone: The clone's antigen remains unknown. One base away there is no much larger clone; base qualities are not given.

The trial excluded patients who had a history of autoimmune disease or who were on systemic immunosuppression. Peripheral blood for TCR sequencing was collected from all dose cohorts at baseline, on cycle 4 day 1, and on cycle 7 day 1. Samples came from an open-label, multicenter, first-in-human phase I dose-escalation trial of ivuxolimab. Adults with locally advanced or metastatic melanoma, renal cell carcinoma, hepatocellular carcinoma or head and neck squamous cell carcinoma were enrolled in the trial. Before TCR sequencing, CD4+ T cells and CD8+ T cells from peripheral blood were sorted into separate populations.

The material was CD4+ or CD8+ T cells sorted from blood, obtained in a trial of the OX40 agonist ivuxolimab. The chain was built from TRBV7-8 and TRBJ2-3; TRBD1 is perhaps the D gene, given 6 matching bases. This clonotype originated in an adult with an advanced solid tumor such as melanoma, head and neck, liver or kidney cancer. In nucleotide form, the sequence is TGTGCCAGCAGCAACCGGGACACCCTCACAGATACGCAGTATTTT. This is translated as CASSNRDTLTDTQYF.